This T cell receptor beta chain was profiled in a study of a mutant IDH1 vaccine in newly diagnosed glioma. The wider study: Earlier therapy was either radiotherapy, temozolomide, or both, and most got both. Overall study findings and caveats: Pseudoprogression showed no apparent link to changes in top peripheral T cell clonotypes.

Clones were read by immunoSEQ multiplex PCR, and TCRdb kept only the in-frame ones, dropping some. Here the sample spans tens of thousands of clones, less than 85% being singletons. V dropped 0 bases and J dropped 5 bases, with 14 bases sitting between them. CDR1 MNHEY and CDR2 SVGAGI come from the germline V gene. The CDR3 length is 16 residues. Time point defined: week 47, end of study. Topical imiquimod accompanied each vaccine dose, which consisted of 300 ug of mutant IDH1 20-mer peptide. With regard to this clone: No antigen is known for it.

Sequencing used PBMCs, obtained from a glioma patient whose treatment included an IDH1 peptide vaccine. The J gene is TRBJ2-1, the V gene TRBV6-5; D remains unclear. This clonotype originated in a woman in her thirties with glioma. Some clones in this sample may be carry-over from other donors' samples. CDR3 nucleotides: TGTGCCAGCAGTTACTCCCCCAAAATAGTAGACAATGAGCAGTTCTTC. Amino acids: CASSYSPKIVDNEQFF.